These 2 T cell receptor beta chains were all obtained from the same sample, sequenced in a study of T cell responses to AZD1222 COVID-19 vaccine. The repertoire was sequenced with immunoSEQ multiplex PCR; TCRdb's copy has only in-frame clones and lacks some. The sample yields 180,000 or so clones, about 93% seen once. The material sequenced was peripheral blood, taken 28 days after the second dose of the MenACWY control vaccine. These receptors were collected from an adult who received the MenACWY meningococcal vaccine as a control.

The chain combines TRBV12-3 or TRBV12-4 with TRBJ2-5; D might be TRBD2 (5 bases). CDR3 length: 13 residues. Trimming removed 4 bases from V and 4 bases from J, with 10 bases in between. This chain's CDR3 is CASSSPGGETQYF. The CDR3 coding sequence is TGTGCCAGCAGTTCTCCCGGAGGAGAGACCCAGTACTTC.

The gene calls are TRBV24-1 and TRBJ2-5, with D tentatively TRBD1 (6 bases). The CDR3 contains 15 residues. The V and J ends lost 3 bases and 4 bases respectively, with 14 bases between them. The germline CDR1 and CDR2 sequences are KGHDR and SFDVKD. The CDR3 DNA is TGTGCCACCAGTGATGCGGGCAGGGGTCCAGAGACCCAGTACTTC. It is translated as CATSDAGRGPETQYF.